The subject of this entry is one TCR beta chain. What it binds is unknown. The CDR3 has 15 residues. Trimming removed 0 bases from V and 5 bases from J; junction bases left unmatched: 9. From germline, CDR1 is DFQATT and CDR2 SNEGSKA (reference sequence). The data belong to a study of CD8 T cells in Susac syndrome. General study points: Across the total CD8+ repertoires, fewer than 20 Susac-specific public clones were detected, and across the CD8+ TEMRA repertoires, four to six such clones were detected.

Negative isolation was applied to CD8+ and CD4+ T cells, and FACS enrichment was applied to TEMRA cells. Random hexamers served to reverse transcribe roughly 0.5 to 1 ug RNA. The CDR3 of TCR beta was amplified by immunoSEQ multiplex PCR across 54 Vbeta and 13 Jbeta. TCRdb re-called the immunoSEQ multiplex PCR reads through MiXCR, storing one row per CDR3 protein. The table shows roughly 130,000 distinct CDR3 sequences, with 85% to 95% occurring only once. The specimen was CD8+ T cells from PBMCs. This chain uses TRBV20-1 with TRBJ2-5, with TRBD2 matching over 7 bases. This TCR was sampled from a human donor with Susac syndrome. In DNA, the CDR3 is TGCAGTGCTAGAGATCGCGAGCGGGGTAGTGAGACCCAGTACTTC. Translated: CSARDRERGSETQYF.